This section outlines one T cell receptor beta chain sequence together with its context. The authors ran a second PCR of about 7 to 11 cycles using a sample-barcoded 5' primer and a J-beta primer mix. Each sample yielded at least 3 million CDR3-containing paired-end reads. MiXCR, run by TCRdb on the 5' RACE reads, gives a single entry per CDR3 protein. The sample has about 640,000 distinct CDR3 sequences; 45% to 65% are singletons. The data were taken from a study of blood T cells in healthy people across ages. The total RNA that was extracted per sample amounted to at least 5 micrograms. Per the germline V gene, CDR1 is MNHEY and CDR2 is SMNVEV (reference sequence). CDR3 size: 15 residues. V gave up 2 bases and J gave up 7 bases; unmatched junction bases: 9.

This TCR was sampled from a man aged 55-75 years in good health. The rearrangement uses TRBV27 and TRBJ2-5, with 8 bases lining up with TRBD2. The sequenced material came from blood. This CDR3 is CASSLSSGASSTQYF. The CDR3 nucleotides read TGTGCCAGCAGTTTAAGTAGCGGGGCCTCATCGACCCAGTACTTC.